This TCR beta chain stems from a study of blood T cells in healthy people across ages. Regarding the study as a whole: Estimated diversity that came from one million T cells was considered an underestimate. In older individuals, TCR beta diversity per million T cells was lower, falling roughly linearly with age.

For the second PCR, which ran for about 7 to 11 cycles, a sample-barcoded 5' primer and a J-beta primer mix were used. Individual samples furnished no less than 2.5 million CDR3-containing paired-end reads apiece. TCRdb independently ran MiXCR on the 5' RACE reads; one entry per CDR3 protein. The sample shows about 680,000 distinct CDR3 sequences, 45% to 50% of them seen only once. Trimming cost V 0 bases and J 10 bases, with 11 bases left between them. Per germline, CDR1 SGDLS and CDR2 YYNGEE. The CDR3 is made up of 14 amino acids. No fewer than 6 million PBMCs went into each sample. Only one count was recorded for this clonotype. No antigen is known for it.

The clonotype originates from a woman aged 60-70 years in good health. Material for sequencing was blood. This chain joins TRBV9 and TRBJ1-6, with unresolved D. The CDR3 sequence is CASSVGTYVSPLHF. The CDR3 bases are TGTGCCAGCAGCGTAGGGACGTACGTCTCACCCCTCCACTTT.